This T cell receptor (beta chain) emerged from a study of blood T cell repertoires in COVID-19. This table comes from immunoSEQ multiplex PCR, and its TCRdb copy is limited to in-frame clones, with some not included. The repertoire holds a few hundred thousand clones, 88% seen once, with around an eighth in the top ten. Patients of the Seattle cohort, enrolled during active infection, were followed longitudinally. Per the germline V gene, CDR1 is WNHNN and CDR2 is SYGVQD (reference sequence). The CDR3 runs 11 residues. Trimming removed 6 bases from V and 6 bases from J, with 6 bases in between. The chain employs TRBV10-1 and TRBJ2-1, with D perhaps TRBD2 (5 bases). Sequenced material: peripheral blood. This receptor was identified in a woman in her forties or fifties with COVID-19, enrolled during active disease. CDR3 protein: CASRSGNEQFF. CDR3 DNA sequence: TGCGCCAGCAGGAGCGGCAATGAGCAGTTCTTC.